This TCR beta chain emerged from a study of T cells in Graves' hyperthyroidism and ophthalmopathy. General observations from the study: With a median lead of approximately six months before onset, the model predicted ophthalmopathy.

RNA transcripts yielded amplified TCR beta CDR3 regions. The HTBI set primed first-round TCR CDR3 RT-PCR. TCRdb analysed the multiplex PCR reads with MiXCR anew, one entry per CDR3 protein. This repertoire shows around 450,000 distinct CDR3 sequences, 15% to 17% found once; its top ten account for around 7.7%. Germline V gene data show CDR1 as MNHEY and CDR2 as SMNVEV (reference sequence). Germline trimming cut 5 bases from V and 7 bases from J; bases unmatched to any gene: 8. The CDR3 totals 16 residues. This clonotype has more than one count but fewer than ten. Its antigen is not known. This TCR derives from a woman aged 18-29 years with Graves' hyperthyroidism. Material: blood. The V call is TRBV27, the J call TRBJ2-3; 14 nucleotides agree with TRBD2. In nucleotides, the CDR3 is TGTGCCAGCAGTATCGGGACTAGCGGGGGACTCTATACGCAGTATTTT. Translated, it gives CASSIGTSGGLYTQYF.